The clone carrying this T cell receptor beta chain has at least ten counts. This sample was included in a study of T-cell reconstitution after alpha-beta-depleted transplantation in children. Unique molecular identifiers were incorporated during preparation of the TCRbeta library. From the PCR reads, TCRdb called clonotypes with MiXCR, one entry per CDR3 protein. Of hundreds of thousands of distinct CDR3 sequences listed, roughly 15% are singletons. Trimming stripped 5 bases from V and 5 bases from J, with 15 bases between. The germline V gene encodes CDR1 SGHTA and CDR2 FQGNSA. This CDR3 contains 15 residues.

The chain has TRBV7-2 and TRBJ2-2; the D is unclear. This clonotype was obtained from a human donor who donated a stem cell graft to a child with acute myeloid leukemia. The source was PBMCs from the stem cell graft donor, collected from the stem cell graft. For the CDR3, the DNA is TGTGCCAGCAGCGCCAACAGTATGAGGACCGGGGAGCTGTTTTTT. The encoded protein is CASSANSMRTGELFF. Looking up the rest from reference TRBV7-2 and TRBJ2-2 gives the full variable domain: GAGVSQSPSNKVTEKGKDVELRCDPISGHTALYWYRQSLGQGLEFLIYFQGNSAPDKSGLPSDRFSAERTGGSVSTLTIQRTQQEDSAVYLCASSANSMRTGELFFGEGSRLTVL.